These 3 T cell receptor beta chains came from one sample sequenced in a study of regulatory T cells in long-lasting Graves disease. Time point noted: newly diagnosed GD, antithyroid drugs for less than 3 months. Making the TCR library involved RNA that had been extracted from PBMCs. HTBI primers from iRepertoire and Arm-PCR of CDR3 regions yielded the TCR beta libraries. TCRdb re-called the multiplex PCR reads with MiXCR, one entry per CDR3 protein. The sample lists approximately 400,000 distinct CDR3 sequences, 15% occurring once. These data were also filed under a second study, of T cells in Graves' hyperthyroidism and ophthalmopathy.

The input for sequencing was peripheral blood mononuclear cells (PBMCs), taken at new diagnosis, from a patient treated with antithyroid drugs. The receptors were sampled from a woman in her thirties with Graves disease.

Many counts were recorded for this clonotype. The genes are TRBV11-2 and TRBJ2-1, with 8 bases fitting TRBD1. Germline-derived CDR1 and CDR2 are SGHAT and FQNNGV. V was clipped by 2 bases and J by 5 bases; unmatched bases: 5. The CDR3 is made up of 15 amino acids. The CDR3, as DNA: TGTGCCAGCAGCTTATATAAGGACAGGGACAATGAGCAGTTCTTC. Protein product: CASSLYKDRDNEQFF.

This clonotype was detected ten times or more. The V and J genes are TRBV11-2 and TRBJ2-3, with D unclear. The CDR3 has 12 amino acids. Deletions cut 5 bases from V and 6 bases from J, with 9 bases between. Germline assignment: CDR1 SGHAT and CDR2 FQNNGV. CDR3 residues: CASSPMGDTQYF. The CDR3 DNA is TGTGCCAGCAGCCCGATGGGGGATACGCAGTATTTT.

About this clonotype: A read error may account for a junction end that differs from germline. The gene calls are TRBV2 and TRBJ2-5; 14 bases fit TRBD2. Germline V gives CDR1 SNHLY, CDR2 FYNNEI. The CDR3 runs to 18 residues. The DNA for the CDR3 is TGCGCCAGCAGCCGCCAGACTAGCGGGAGGGCCGGTATAGAGATCCAGTACTTC. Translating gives CASSRQTSGRAGIEIQYF.